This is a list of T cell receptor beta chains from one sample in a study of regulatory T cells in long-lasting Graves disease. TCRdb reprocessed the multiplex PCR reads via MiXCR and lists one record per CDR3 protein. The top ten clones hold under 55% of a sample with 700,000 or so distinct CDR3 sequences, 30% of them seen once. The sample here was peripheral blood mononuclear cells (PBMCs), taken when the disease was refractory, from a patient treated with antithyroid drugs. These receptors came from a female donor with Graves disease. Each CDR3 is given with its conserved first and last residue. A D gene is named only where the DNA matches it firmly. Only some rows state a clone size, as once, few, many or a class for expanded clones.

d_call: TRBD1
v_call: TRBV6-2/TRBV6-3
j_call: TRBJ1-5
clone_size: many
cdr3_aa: CASRSGGSNQPQHF
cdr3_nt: TGTGCCAGCAGGTCAGGGGGCAGCAATCAGCCCCAGCATTTT

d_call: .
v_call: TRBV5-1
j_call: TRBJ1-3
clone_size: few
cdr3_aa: CASSSGDGNTIYF
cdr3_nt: TGCGCCAGCAGCTCGGGGGACGGAAACACCATATATTTT

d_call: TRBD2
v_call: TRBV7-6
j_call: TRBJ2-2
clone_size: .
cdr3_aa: CASSLKFAGGAGELFF
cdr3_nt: TGTGCCAGCAGCTTAAAGTTTGCGGGAGGTGCCGGGGAGCTGTTTTTT

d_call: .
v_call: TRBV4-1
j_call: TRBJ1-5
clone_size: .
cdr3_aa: CASSQRDREDQPQHF
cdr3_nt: TGCGCCAGCAGCCAGCGGGACCGAGAGGATCAGCCCCAGCATTTT

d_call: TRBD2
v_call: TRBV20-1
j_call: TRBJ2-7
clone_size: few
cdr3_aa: CSAQSQPSGTYEQYF
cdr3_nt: TGCAGTGCTCAGAGTCAACCTAGCGGAACCTACGAGCAGTACTTC

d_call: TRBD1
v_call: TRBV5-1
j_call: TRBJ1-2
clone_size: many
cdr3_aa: CASSLDRAAYGYTF
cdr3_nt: TGTGCCAGCAGTTTGGACAGGGCGGCCTATGGCTACACCTTC

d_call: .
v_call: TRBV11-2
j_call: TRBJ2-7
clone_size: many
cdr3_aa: CASTPESYEQYF
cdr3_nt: TGTGCCAGCACCCCCGAGTCCTACGAGCAGTACTTC

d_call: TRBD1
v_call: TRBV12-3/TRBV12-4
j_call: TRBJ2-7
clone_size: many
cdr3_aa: CASRLRGQGNEQYF
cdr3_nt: TGTGCCAGCAGACTCCGGGGACAGGGTAACGAGCAGTACTTC

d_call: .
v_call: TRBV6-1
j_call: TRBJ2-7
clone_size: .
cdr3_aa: CASGPAGLSYEQYF
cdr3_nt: TGTGCCAGCGGCCCGGCAGGCCTCTCCTACGAGCAGTACTTC

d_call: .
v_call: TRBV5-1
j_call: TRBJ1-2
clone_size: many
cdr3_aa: CASSLDRYGYTF
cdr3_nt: TGTGCCAGCAGCTTGGACCGCTATGGCTACACCTTC

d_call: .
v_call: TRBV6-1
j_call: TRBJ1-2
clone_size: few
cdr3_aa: CASRTPGTDPFGYTF
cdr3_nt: TGTGCCAGCAGAACCCCCGGGACGGACCCTTTTGGCTACACCTTC

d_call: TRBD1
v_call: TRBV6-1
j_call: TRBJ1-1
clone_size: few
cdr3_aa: CASRPTGMEVNTEAFF
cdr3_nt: TGTGCCAGCAGGCCGACAGGGATGGAGGTGAACACTGAAGCTTTCTTT

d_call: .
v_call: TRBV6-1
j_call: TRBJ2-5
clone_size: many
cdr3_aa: CASSNRGGTQYF
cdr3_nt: TGTGCCAGCAGCAACAGGGGGGGGACCCAGTACTTC

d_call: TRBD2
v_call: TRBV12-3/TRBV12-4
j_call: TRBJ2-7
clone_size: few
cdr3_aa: CASSPISGSGAYEQYF
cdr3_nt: TGTGCCAGCAGTCCCATTAGCGGGAGCGGGGCCTACGAGCAGTACTTC

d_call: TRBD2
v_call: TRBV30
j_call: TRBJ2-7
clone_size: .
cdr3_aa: CAWTSGGYEQYF
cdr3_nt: TGTGCCTGGACCTCCGGGGGGTACGAGCAGTACTTC

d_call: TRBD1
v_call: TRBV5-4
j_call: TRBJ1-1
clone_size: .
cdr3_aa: CASSGRDSTEAFF
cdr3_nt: TGTGCCAGCAGCGGCCGGGACAGCACTGAAGCTTTCTTT

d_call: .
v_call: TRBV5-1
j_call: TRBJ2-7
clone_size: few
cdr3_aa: CASSLARPPYEQYF
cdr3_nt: TGCGCCAGCAGCTTGGCCAGGCCTCCCTACGAGCAGTACTTC

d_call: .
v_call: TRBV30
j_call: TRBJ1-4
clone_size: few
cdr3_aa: CAWSRVATNEKLFF
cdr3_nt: TGTGCCTGGAGTCGGGTTGCAACTAATGAAAAACTGTTTTTT

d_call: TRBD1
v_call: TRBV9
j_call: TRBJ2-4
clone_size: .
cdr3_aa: CASSVGTENIQYF
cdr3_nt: TGTGCCAGCAGCGTTGGGACAGAAAACATTCAGTACTTC

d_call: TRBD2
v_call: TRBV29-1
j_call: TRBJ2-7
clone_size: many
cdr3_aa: CSVSGSAVEQYF
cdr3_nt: TGCAGCGTTAGCGGGAGTGCGGTCGAGCAGTACTTC

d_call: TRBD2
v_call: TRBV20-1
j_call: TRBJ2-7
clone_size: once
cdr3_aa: CSAKTSGAYEQYF
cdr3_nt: TGCAGTGCGAAGACTAGCGGCGCCTACGAGCAGTACTTC

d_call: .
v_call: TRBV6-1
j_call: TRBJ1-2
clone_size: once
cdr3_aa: CASTRGSGSGYTF
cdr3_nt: TGTGCCAGCACACGGGGGTCCGGCTCTGGCTACACCTTC

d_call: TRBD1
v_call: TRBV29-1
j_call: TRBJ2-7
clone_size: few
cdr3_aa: CSVRGQGYEQYF
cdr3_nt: TGCAGCGTTCGTGGACAGGGGTACGAGCAGTACTTC

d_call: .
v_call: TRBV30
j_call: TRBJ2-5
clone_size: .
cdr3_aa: CAWAGLQETQYF
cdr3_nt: TGTGCCTGGGCTGGCCTCCAAGAGACCCAGTACTTC

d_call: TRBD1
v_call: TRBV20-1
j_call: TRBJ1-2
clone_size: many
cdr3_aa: CSARETGTGGYGYTF
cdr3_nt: TGCAGTGCTAGAGAAACAGGGACAGGGGGATATGGCTACACCTTC

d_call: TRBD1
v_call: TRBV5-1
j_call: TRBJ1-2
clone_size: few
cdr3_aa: CASSSGRQGGGYTF
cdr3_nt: TGCGCCAGCAGCTCGGGGCGACAGGGAGGTGGCTACACCTTC

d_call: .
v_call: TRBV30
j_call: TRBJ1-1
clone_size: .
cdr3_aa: CAWSVRDDTEAFF
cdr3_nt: TGTGCCTGGAGTGTTAGGGACGACACTGAAGCTTTCTTT

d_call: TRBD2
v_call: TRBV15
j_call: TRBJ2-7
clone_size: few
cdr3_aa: CATSRDQAGVSPYEQYF
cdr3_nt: TGTGCCACCAGCAGAGATCAAGCGGGAGTCTCCCCGTACGAGCAGTACTTC

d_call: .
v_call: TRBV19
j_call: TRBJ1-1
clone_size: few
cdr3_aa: CASSIPGDEPSMNTEAFF
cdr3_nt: TGTGCCAGTAGTATTCCCGGGGACGAACCCAGCATGAACACTGAAGCTTTCTTT

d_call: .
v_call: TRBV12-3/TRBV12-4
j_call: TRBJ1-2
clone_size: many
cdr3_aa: CASSPRGSIGYTF
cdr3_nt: TGTGCCAGCAGTCCGAGGGGCAGTATCGGCTACACCTTC

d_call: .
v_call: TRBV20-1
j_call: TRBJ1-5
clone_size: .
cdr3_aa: CSAGRDQPQHF
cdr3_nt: TGCAGTGCAGGAAGGGATCAGCCCCAGCATTTT

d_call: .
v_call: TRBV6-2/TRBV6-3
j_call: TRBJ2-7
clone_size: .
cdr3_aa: CASSQPYF
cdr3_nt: TGTGCCAGCAGTCAGCCGTACTTC

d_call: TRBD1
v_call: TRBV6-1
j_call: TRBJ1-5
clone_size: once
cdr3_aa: CASSEDPTGVQPQHF
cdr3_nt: TGTGCCAGCAGTGAAGATCCAACAGGGGTACAGCCCCAGCATTTT

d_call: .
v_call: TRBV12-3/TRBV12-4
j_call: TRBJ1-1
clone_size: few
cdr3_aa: CASSLNTGKIVNTEAFF
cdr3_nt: TGTGCCAGCAGTTTGAATACGGGGAAAATAGTAAACACTGAAGCTTTCTTT

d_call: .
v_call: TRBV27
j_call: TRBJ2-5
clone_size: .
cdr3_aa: CASSWGRGEETQYF
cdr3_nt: TGTGCCAGCAGCTGGGGAAGGGGGGAAGAGACCCAGTACTTC

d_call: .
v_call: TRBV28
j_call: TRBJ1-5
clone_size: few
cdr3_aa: CASSLLNRVTQPQHF
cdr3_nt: TGTGCCAGCAGTTTGCTGAACAGGGTTACACAGCCCCAGCATTTT

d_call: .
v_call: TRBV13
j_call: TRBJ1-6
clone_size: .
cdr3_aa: CASSHNPGRPESPLHF
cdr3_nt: TGTGCCAGCAGCCACAACCCCGGACGACCGGAATCACCCCTCCACTTT

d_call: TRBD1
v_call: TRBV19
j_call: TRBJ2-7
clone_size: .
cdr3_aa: CASKPRTGAYEQYF
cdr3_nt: TGTGCCAGTAAACCACGGACAGGGGCCTACGAGCAGTACTTC

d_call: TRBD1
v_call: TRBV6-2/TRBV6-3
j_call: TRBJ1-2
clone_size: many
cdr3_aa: CASSYLGTGEDYGYTF
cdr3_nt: TGTGCCAGCAGTTACCTTGGGACAGGGGAAGACTATGGCTACACCTTC

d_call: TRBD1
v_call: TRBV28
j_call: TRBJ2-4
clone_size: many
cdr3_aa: CASSLLGQPNIQYF
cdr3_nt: TGTGCCAGCAGTTTACTGGGACAGCCAAACATTCAGTACTTC

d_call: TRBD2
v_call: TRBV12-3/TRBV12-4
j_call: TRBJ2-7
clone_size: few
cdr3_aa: CAIRSGLAGVGEQYF
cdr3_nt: TGTGCCATACGCTCGGGGCTAGCGGGAGTGGGCGAGCAGTACTTC

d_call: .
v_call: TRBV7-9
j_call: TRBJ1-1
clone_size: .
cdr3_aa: CASSLERDIWTHTEAFF
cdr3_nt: TGTGCCAGCAGCTTAGAGCGGGACATTTGGACCCACACTGAAGCTTTCTTT